The 26 T cell receptor beta chains below come from one sample, sequenced in a study of cytomegalovirus exposure and HLA in healthy donors. Use of 60 Vbeta and 13 Jbeta primers characterized the PCR. Using immunoSEQ multiplex PCR, the repertoire was profiled, and TCRdb retains in-frame clones only, with some absent. The sample consists of 150,000 to 200,000 clones, roughly 86% of them appearing once. The source material was PBMCs. Every receptor here comes from a woman aged 18-29 years in good health and CMV-seronegative.

V and J are TRBV5-4 and TRBJ1-1; no firm D call. The germline V and J ends were trimmed by 4 bases and 1 base, with 8 bases remaining between them. CDR1 is SGHNT, CDR2 YYREEE, per germline (reference sequence). The CDR3 consists of 13 residues. This CDR3 is CASSHAGNTEAFF. The CDR3 DNA sequence: TGTGCCAGCAGCCATGCGGGGAACACTGAAGCTTTCTTT.

CDR3 in amino acids: CASSPSLGNPYNEQFF. The CDR3, as DNA: TGCGCCAGCAGCCCCAGCCTCGGGAACCCCTACAATGAGCAGTTCTTC. The chain combines TRBV4-1 with TRBJ2-1; possible D gene TRBD2, 5 bases. The CDR3 has 16 amino acids. Trimming took off 4 bases at V and 2 bases at J, with 15 bases between the two ends. Germline lookup yields CDR1 MGHRA and CDR2 YSYEKL.

As concerns this clone: This same CDR3 is encoded by further DNA sequences in the sample. V gene TRBV20-1 combines with J gene TRBJ2-3; D perhaps matches TRBD2 (5 bases). Germline CDR1 DFQATT, CDR2 SNEGSKA (reference sequence). The CDR3 is 11 amino acids. CDR3 loop: CSAEGGDTQYF. The CDR3 region has the DNA TGCAGCGCCGAGGGCGGGGATACGCAGTATTTT.

The chain employs TRBV27 and TRBJ1-5; possible D gene TRBD1, 5 bases. There are 13 residues in the CDR3. Germline V lookup: CDR1 MNHEY, CDR2 SMNVEV (reference sequence). V was trimmed by 5 bases and J by 5 bases, leaving 10 bases between them. CDR3 DNA: TGTGCCAGCAGTCAGGGCCCCTATCAGCCCCAGCATTTT. Amino acid sequence: CASSQGPYQPQHF.

For the CDR3, the DNA is TGTGCCAGCAGTTACAACCGGGTTAGCTCCTACAATGAGCAGTTCTTC. This encodes CASSYNRVSSYNEQFF. The rearrangement links TRBV6-5 to TRBJ2-1; D gene uncertain. The CDR3 loop spans 16 amino acids. CDR1 is MNHEY, CDR2 SVGAGI, per germline. The V and J ends lost 2 bases and 0 bases respectively, with 11 bases between them.

This chain links TRBV6-1 with TRBJ1-5, with a possible D match to TRBD1 (6 bases). V was trimmed by 1 base and J by 0 bases, leaving 16 bases between them. Germline-derived CDR1 and CDR2 are MNHNS and SASEGT. CDR3 length equals 18 residues. The CDR3 nucleotides are TGTGCCAGCAGTGAAGTGGGCCCGTGGACAGCTAGCAATCAGCCCCAGCATTTT. It translates to CASSEVGPWTASNQPQHF.

This clone was detected only a few times. This chain connects TRBV4-1 to TRBJ2-7; 11 bases agree with TRBD1. Per the germline V gene, CDR1 is MGHRA and CDR2 is YSYEKL. V lost 4 bases, J lost 6 bases, and 11 bases stayed unmatched. The CDR3 spans 16 residues. The CDR3 sequence is CASSPQPGQGEPEQYF. DNA for the CDR3: TGCGCCAGCAGCCCTCAACCGGGACAGGGGGAACCCGAGCAGTACTTC.

The count of this clone is one. The genes are TRBV29-1 and TRBJ1-2; 11 bases line up with TRBD1. There are 13 residues in the CDR3. Germline V gene data show CDR1 as SQVTM and CDR2 as ANQGSEA. Trimming removed 7 bases from V and 4 bases from J; junction bases left unmatched: 5. Written as DNA, the CDR3 is TGCAGCGCAAGGACAGGGGGCGTCTATGGCTACACCTTC. Its translation is CSARTGGVYGYTF.

The rearrangement uses TRBV9 and TRBJ2-3; D is perhaps TRBD2 (6 bases). Trimming pared 4 bases from V and 4 bases from J, leaving 22 bases between. Germline CDR1 is SGDLS and CDR2 is YYNGEE. This CDR3 comprises 17 residues. The DNA for the CDR3 is TGTGCCAGCAGCCCATTAAAGGCTGTCGGAGGGGCAGATACGCAGTATTTT. The encoded protein is CASSPLKAVGGADTQYF.

Only one count was recorded for this clone. This chain uses TRBV7-6 with TRBJ2-3, with 10 bases fitting TRBD2. CDR3 length: 19 amino acids. Germline-derived CDR1 and CDR2 are SGHVS and FNYEAQ. J lost 4 bases, V lost 2 bases, and 15 bases had no gene match. The CDR3 DNA reads as TGTGCCAGCAGCTTACGGGCCAGCGGGGGGGCAACTGAGTCAGATACGCAGTATTTT. This encodes CASSLRASGGATESDTQYF.

This clone was observed a few times. The gene calls are TRBV6-6 and TRBJ2-7, with TRBD1 as a possible D gene (6 bases). The V end lost 7 bases, the J end lost 6 bases, and 19 bases lay between the germline ends. CDR1 is MNHNY, CDR2 SVGAGI, per germline (reference sequence). The CDR3 has 14 amino acids. The CDR3 spells CASNRSYRDGEQYF. In DNA, the CDR3 is TGTGCCAGCAATCGAAGCTACAGGGACGGCGAGCAGTACTTC.

The rearrangement joins TRBV28 to TRBJ1-6, with 7 positions matching TRBD1. V lost 7 bases to trimming and J lost 5 bases; unmatched junction nucleotides: 11. Germline V lookup: CDR1 MDHEN, CDR2 SYDVKM. This CDR3 has 16 residues. As DNA, the CDR3 is TGTGCCAGCAAAGGCAGGCGGGGACAGCATAATTCACCCCTCCACTTT. Translated: CASKGRRGQHNSPLHF.

The CDR3 sequence is CASIRGWTEKLFF. CDR3 sequence (DNA): TGTGCCAGCATCAGGGGATGGACTGAAAAACTGTTTTTT. The chain employs TRBV2 and TRBJ1-4, with D maybe TRBD1 (6 bases). CDR3 length: 13 amino acids. Germline lookup yields CDR1 SNHLY and CDR2 FYNNEI. Deletions cut 7 bases from V and 7 bases from J, with 13 bases between. Complete variable domain (other parts from reference TRBV2 and TRBJ1-4): EPEVTQTPSHQVTQMGQEVILRCVPISNHLYFYWYRQILGQKVEFLVSFYNNEISEKSEIFDDQFSVERPDGSNFTLKIRSTKLEDSAMYFCASIRGWTEKLFFGSGTQLSVL.

The chain links TRBV6-5 to TRBJ1-2; maybe TRBD1 (6 bases). V lost 5 bases and J 4 bases, leaving 17 bases between the germline ends. The CDR3 is 15 amino acids. Germline V gene data show CDR1 as MNHEY and CDR2 as SVGAGI. In DNA, the CDR3 is TGTGCCAGCAGTAACGAAGAGACAGGCGCCTATGGCTACACCTTC. Translation gives CASSNEETGAYGYTF.

This clone was observed once. V is TRBV30 and J is TRBJ2-7; tentatively, D is TRBD2 (7 bases). CDR1 and CDR2 from the germline V gene are GTSNPN and SVGIG (reference sequence). V was cut by 5 bases and J by 2 bases, with 22 bases left in between. The CDR3 is 16 amino acids. The CDR3: CAWGGARARDPYEQYF. The DNA for the CDR3 is TGTGCCTGGGGGGGGGCGAGGGCCAGGGACCCCTACGAGCAGTACTTC.

This chain uses TRBV30 with TRBJ2-5, with D perhaps TRBD2 (7 bases). V shed 0 bases and J shed 0 bases, with 20 bases lying between them. The CDR3 covers 18 residues. CDR1 GTSNPN and CDR2 SVGIG come from the germline V gene (reference sequence). The CDR3 DNA is TGTGCCTGGAGTGTACTTATGGGAGGGGGACCGTACCAAGAGACCCAGTACTTC. Amino acid sequence: CAWSVLMGGGPYQETQYF. Full variable domain (outside the CDR3, taken from reference TRBV30 and TRBJ2-5): SQTIHQWPATLVQPVGSPLSLECTVEGTSNPNLYWYRQAAGRGLQLLFYSVGIGQISSEVPQNLSASRPQDRQFILSSKKLLLSDSGFYLCAWSVLMGGGPYQETQYFGPGTRLLVL.

This chain joins TRBV30 and TRBJ2-5, with TRBD2 matching 12 bases. Looked up from germline, CDR1 is GTSNPN and CDR2 is SVGIG (reference sequence). The CDR3 totals 16 residues. Losses at the gene ends were 0 bases for V and 4 bases for J; bases not matched to a gene: 6. The CDR3 loop is CAWSVYPSGGGETQYF. DNA of the CDR3: TGTGCCTGGAGTGTATATCCTAGCGGGGGGGGAGAGACCCAGTACTTC. Supplemented by reference TRBV30 and TRBJ2-5, the full variable domain reads SQTIHQWPATLVQPVGSPLSLECTVEGTSNPNLYWYRQAAGRGLQLLFYSVGIGQISSEVPQNLSASRPQDRQFILSSKKLLLSDSGFYLCAWSVYPSGGGETQYFGPGTRLLVL.

This clone came up once. V is TRBV29-1 and J is TRBJ1-4; unclear D gene. The CDR3 loop spans 13 amino acids. Germline CDR1 reads SQVTM; CDR2 reads ANQGSEA. V gave up 5 bases and J gave up 4 bases, with 11 bases separating them. DNA of the CDR3: TGCAGCGTTCCCGCAGAGGGTAATGAAAAACTGTTTTTT. The encoded protein is CSVPAEGNEKLFF.

This clone has more than one count but fewer than ten. V is TRBV5-1 and J is TRBJ1-2, with TRBD1 matching 7 bases. With V trimmed by 4 bases and J by 0 bases, 6 bases remained unmatched. Germline values: CDR1 SGHRS, CDR2 YFSETQ. The CDR3 contains 15 residues. The CDR3 reads CASSLRDSSNYGYTF. CDR3 DNA: TGCGCCAGCAGCCTTCGGGACAGTTCTAACTATGGCTACACCTTC.

The V and J genes are TRBV10-3 and TRBJ1-2; D is possibly TRBD1 (6 bases). Germline V CDR1 and CDR2: ENHRY, SYGVKD. V lost 8 bases, J lost 14 bases, and 24 bases lay in between. The CDR3 sequence is 13 residues long. The CDR3 DNA reads as TGTGCCATCCTCATCGGGACACCTCCGGGGTGGACCTTC. It translates to CAILIGTPPGWTF.

This clone has just one count. V and J are TRBV27 and TRBJ2-2, with TRBD2 matching 9 bases. J lost 7 bases, V lost 1 base, and 7 bases had no gene match. The CDR3 is made up of 16 amino acids. Germline CDR1 and CDR2: MNHEY and SMNVEV (reference sequence). The CDR3 reads CASSLYPSGGNGELFF. DNA of the CDR3: TGTGCCAGCAGTTTATATCCGAGCGGGGGGAACGGGGAGCTGTTTTTT.

The chain carries TRBV29-1 and TRBJ2-3; 7 nucleotides match TRBD1. V was clipped by 5 bases and J by 3 bases; unmatched bases: 2. CDR3 size: 12 residues. CDR1 is SQVTM, CDR2 ANQGSEA, per germline. The CDR3 coding sequence is TGCAGCGTTAAACAGGGGACAGATACGCAGTATTTT. Translating gives CSVKQGTDTQYF.

This clone was found once. The V and J genes are TRBV28 and TRBJ2-3; perhaps TRBD2 as D (6 bases). V lost 4 bases, J lost 4 bases, and 15 bases lay in between. In germline, CDR1 is MDHEN, CDR2 SYDVKM. The CDR3 runs to 15 residues. The CDR3 DNA sequence: TGTGCCAGCAGTTCCGGGAGCCGGCTCCCAGATACGCAGTATTTT. Translation: CASSSGSRLPDTQYF. The variable domain in full, completed from reference TRBV28 and TRBJ2-3, reads DVKVTQSSRYLVKRTGEKVFLECVQDMDHENMFWYRQDPGLGLRLIYFSYDVKMKEKGDIPEGYSVSREKKERFSLILESASTNQTSMYLCASSSGSRLPDTQYFGPGTRLTVL.

The chain links TRBV5-8 to TRBJ2-5; TRBD2 matches 8 bases. J was trimmed by 5 bases and V by 0 bases; bases with no gene match: 6. The CDR3 has 15 amino acids. CDR1 is SGHTS and CDR2 is YDEGEE in the germline V gene. The chain's CDR3 is CASSLGTGGRETQYF. The CDR3 DNA sequence: TGTGCCAGCAGCTTGGGTACGGGAGGGCGGGAGACCCAGTACTTC.

V is TRBV9 and J is TRBJ2-3, with D possibly matching TRBD2 (6 bases). Germline CDR1 is SGDLS and CDR2 is YYNGEE. V was trimmed by 0 bases and J by 2 bases, leaving 16 bases between them. The CDR3 sequence is 17 residues long. The CDR3 coding sequence is TGTGCCAGCAGCGTAGCTGGGGGGATTCCCTCCACAGATACGCAGTATTTT. Translated, it gives CASSVAGGIPSTDTQYF.

V usage is TRBV19 and J usage is TRBJ2-1; D not certain. Trimming shortened V by 2 bases and J by 1 base, and 15 bases separated the two germline ends. Germline assignment: CDR1 LNHDA and CDR2 SQIVND (reference sequence). The CDR3 totals 17 residues. In DNA, the CDR3 is TGTGCCAGTAGTATATGGTCCGGGTACGGATCCTACAATGAGCAGTTCTTC. It is translated as CASSIWSGYGSYNEQFF.